These T cell receptor beta chains were read from a single sample in a study of blood T cell repertoires in COVID-19. Clones were read by immunoSEQ multiplex PCR, and TCRdb kept only the in-frame ones, dropping some. Found here are around 27,000 clones, about 83% of them singletons; the top ten hold 25%. The sequencing input was peripheral blood. Source of these receptors: a man in his 70s with active COVID-19. Each CDR3 is given with its conserved first and last residue. The D gene is left open where the match is weak. Rows give clone size only sometimes, using once, few, many, or a class for an expanded clone.

clone_size	j_call	v_call	d_call	cdr3_aa	cdr3_nt
NA	TRBJ2-3	TRBV7-3	TRBD2	CASSPDGGGSIDTQYF	TGTGCCAGCAGCCCCGATGGTGGCGGGAGTATAGATACGCAGTATTTT
once	TRBJ1-6	TRBV7-2	NA	CASSLARASPLHF	TGTGCCAGCAGCTTAGCCAGGGCCTCACCCCTCCACTTT
NA	TRBJ2-7	TRBV30	TRBD2	CAWNLGLANDEQYF	TGTGCCTGGAATTTGGGACTAGCGAACGACGAGCAGTACTTC
NA	TRBJ2-5	TRBV9	TRBD2	CASSPLRGEQETQYF	TGTGCCAGCAGCCCCTTGCGGGGGGAACAAGAGACCCAGTACTTC
NA	TRBJ1-1	TRBV5-6	NA	CASSLVTEAFF	TGTGCCAGCAGTTTAGTCACTGAAGCTTTCTTT
NA	TRBJ2-2	TRBV7-9	NA	CASSLGYRKNTGELFF	TGTGCCAGCAGCTTAGGGTACAGGAAGAACACCGGGGAGCTGTTTTTT
few	TRBJ2-2	TRBV7-9	TRBD2	CASSLGLAGGTGELFF	TGTGCCAGCAGCTTAGGACTAGCGGGAGGCACCGGGGAGCTGTTTTTT
few	TRBJ2-5	TRBV10-3	NA	CASGQGMSETQYF	TGTGCCAGTGGGCAGGGGATGTCCGAGACCCAGTACTTC
NA	TRBJ1-6	TRBV27	NA	CASRYRPNSPLHF	TGTGCCAGCAGGTACAGACCTAATTCACCCCTCCACTTT
NA	TRBJ2-1	TRBV30	TRBD2	CAWDYSGGAGFDEQFF	TGTGCCTGGGATTATAGCGGGGGGGCTGGTTTTGATGAGCAGTTCTTC
NA	TRBJ1-2	TRBV19	TRBD1	CASSTIGTVRGYTF	TGTGCCAGTAGTACGATCGGGACAGTAAGGGGCTACACCTTC
NA	TRBJ2-7	TRBV2	TRBD1	CATLPDRVSYEQYF	TGTGCCACCCTTCCCGACAGGGTGTCCTACGAGCAGTACTTC
NA	TRBJ2-5	TRBV3-1/TRBV3-2	NA	CASSQDVYRGGETQYF	TGTGCCAGCAGCCAAGATGTTTATAGGGGAGGAGAGACCCAGTACTTC
NA	TRBJ1-1	TRBV15	TRBD1	CATSGEDRGLTEAFF	TGTGCCACCAGCGGGGAAGACAGGGGGCTTACTGAAGCTTTCTTT
NA	TRBJ2-7	TRBV19	TRBD1	CASRRDRGLTGEQYF	TGTGCCAGTAGGAGGGACAGGGGCTTAACAGGGGAGCAGTACTTC
once	TRBJ2-7	TRBV19	NA	CASTPTPRASYEQYF	TGTGCCAGTACCCCCACTCCCAGGGCCTCCTACGAGCAGTACTTC